The entry that follows covers one T cell receptor beta chain sequence. Its matching antigen is unknown. The sample is drawn from a study of T cell responses to AZD1222 COVID-19 vaccine. Study outcomes and limitations: Rises in breadth and depth of Spike-specific TCRs came after two AZD1222 doses. Donors were largely white British and mainly female; clonal diversity was possibly underestimated. Repertoire sampling was restricted to post-peak T cell response timepoints.

The protocol was immunoSEQ multiplex PCR, while the TCRdb copy is restricted to in-frame clones and leaves out a portion. The table includes 160,000 or so clones, 70% to 90% detected once. Sequencing was performed on peripheral blood, taken 28 days after the second dose of the MenACWY control vaccine. The source of this sequence is an adult who received the MenACWY meningococcal vaccine as a control.

Here the CDR3 DNA reads TGCGCCAGCAGCCAAGAGAGCGGGACAGGGGGTTCACCCCTCCACTTT. Translating gives CASSQESGTGGSPLHF. This chain links TRBV4-3 with TRBJ1-6, with 11 positions matching TRBD1. CDR3 size: 16 residues. Germline V CDR1 and CDR2: LGHNA, YSLEER. Trimming cost V 0 bases and J 9 bases; bases outside gene matches: 4.